The sample holds many counts of the clone carrying this T cell receptor beta chain. Amplification of TCR beta CDR3 regions was performed using RNA transcripts as template. HTBI primers were the set used in a first-round RT-PCR of the TCR CDR3. TCRdb passed the multiplex PCR reads through MiXCR, listing each CDR3 protein once. The profile shows 500,000 to 600,000 distinct CDR3 sequences, 35% to 50% of them singletons. Patients with uncontrolled infections, other autoimmune diseases, pregnancy or lactation were excluded. The sample originates from a study of T cells in Graves' hyperthyroidism and ophthalmopathy. This receptor was obtained from an adult woman with Graves' disease, either hyperthyroidism or ophthalmopathy (not recorded which). Sequenced sample: peripheral blood or thyroid tissue (not recorded which).

The CDR3 sequence: CASSRRQGSVQPQHF. For the CDR3, the DNA is TGTGCCAGCAGCCGAAGACAGGGGTCAGTACAGCCCCAGCATTTT. The chain links TRBV7-8 to TRBJ1-5, with TRBD1 matching over 8 bases. J lost 7 bases, V lost 5 bases, and 10 bases had no gene match. The CDR3 contains 15 residues. Germline V CDR1 and CDR2: SGHVS, FQNEAQ.